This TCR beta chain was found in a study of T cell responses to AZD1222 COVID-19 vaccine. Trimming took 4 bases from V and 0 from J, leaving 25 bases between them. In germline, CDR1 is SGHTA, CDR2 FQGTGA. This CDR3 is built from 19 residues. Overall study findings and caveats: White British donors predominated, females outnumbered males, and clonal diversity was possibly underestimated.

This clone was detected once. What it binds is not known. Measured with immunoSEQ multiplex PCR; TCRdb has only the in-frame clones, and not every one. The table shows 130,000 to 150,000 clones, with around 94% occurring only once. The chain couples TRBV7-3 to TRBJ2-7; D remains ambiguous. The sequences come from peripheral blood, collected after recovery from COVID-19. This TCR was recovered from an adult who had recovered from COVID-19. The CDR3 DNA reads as TGTGCCAGCAGCTCATTAACTACCAACCCCGTTAGGGCCTCCTACGAGCAGTACTTC. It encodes CASSSLTTNPVRASYEQYF.